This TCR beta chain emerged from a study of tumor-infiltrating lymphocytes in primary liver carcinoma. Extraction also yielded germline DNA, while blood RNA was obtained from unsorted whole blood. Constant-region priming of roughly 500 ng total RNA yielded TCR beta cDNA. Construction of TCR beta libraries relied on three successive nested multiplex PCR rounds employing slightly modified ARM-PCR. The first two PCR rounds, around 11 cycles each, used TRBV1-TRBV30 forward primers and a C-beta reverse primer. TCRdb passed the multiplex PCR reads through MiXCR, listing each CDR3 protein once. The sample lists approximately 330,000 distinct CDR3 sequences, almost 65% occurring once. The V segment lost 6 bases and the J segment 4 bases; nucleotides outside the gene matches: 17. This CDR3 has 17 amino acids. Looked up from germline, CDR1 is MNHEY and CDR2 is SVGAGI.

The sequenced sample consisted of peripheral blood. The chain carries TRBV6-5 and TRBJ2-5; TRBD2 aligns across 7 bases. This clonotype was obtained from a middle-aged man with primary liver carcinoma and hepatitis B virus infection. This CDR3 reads CASRTSGRDQVGETQYF. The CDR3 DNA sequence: TGTGCCAGCAGAACCAGTGGGAGGGACCAAGTCGGAGAGACCCAGTACTTC.